The rows below give T cell receptor beta chains drawn from one sample of a study of post-analysis software for immune sequencing data. MiXCR, run by TCRdb on the PCR reads, gives a single entry per CDR3 protein. The data contain about 400,000 distinct CDR3 sequences, around 33% of them singletons. The material sequenced was blood. The receptors shown here come from a girl aged 5 to 17 with multiple sclerosis. Both conserved end residues are part of each CDR3. The order of the fields is CDR3 DNA, CDR3 protein, clone size, J gene, V gene, D gene. D genes are given only for firm matches. The size of a clone is reported for some rows only, either as once, few or many, or as a class for expanded clones.

CDR3 DNA: TGTGCCAGCAGCTTAGAGACAGGGGGCGCCTATCAGCCCCAGCATTTT
CDR3 protein: CASSLETGGAYQPQHF
clone size: medium-sized
J gene: TRBJ1-5
V gene: TRBV7-2
D gene: TRBD1

CDR3 DNA: TGTGCCAGCAGCTTAGCCCGGACAGGGAGCAATGAGCAGTTCTTC
CDR3 protein: CASSLARTGSNEQFF
clone size: few
J gene: TRBJ2-1
V gene: TRBV7-8
D gene: TRBD1

CDR3 DNA: TGTGCCAGCAGTCTGTTAACCGCCAATCAGCCCCAGCATTTT
CDR3 protein: CASSLLTANQPQHF
clone size: .
J gene: TRBJ1-5
V gene: TRBV2
D gene: .

CDR3 DNA: TGTGCCAGCAGAAGGACAGGGGGCGGATATGGCTACACCTTC
CDR3 protein: CASRRTGGGYGYTF
clone size: few
J gene: TRBJ1-2
V gene: TRBV28
D gene: TRBD1

CDR3 DNA: TGTGCCACCAGTGACAGGTCAGGGAGCTCCTACAATGAGCAGTTCTTC
CDR3 protein: CATSDRSGSSYNEQFF
clone size: .
J gene: TRBJ2-1
V gene: TRBV24-1
D gene: .

CDR3 DNA: TGTGCCAGCAGTAAACTAGATTCAGCCTACGAGCAGTACTTC
CDR3 protein: CASSKLDSAYEQYF
clone size: .
J gene: TRBJ2-7
V gene: TRBV7-9
D gene: .

CDR3 DNA: TGTGCCAGCATCACTCTCGGGGGGCATGGAGCTTTCTTT
CDR3 protein: CASITLGGHGAFF
clone size: few
J gene: TRBJ1-1
V gene: TRBV6-5
D gene: .

CDR3 DNA: TGTGCCAGCAGCTTAGTTGGAGGGGAAAGGGACACTGAAGCTTTCTTT
CDR3 protein: CASSLVGGERDTEAFF
clone size: .
J gene: TRBJ1-1
V gene: TRBV7-9
D gene: .

CDR3 DNA: TGCGCCAGCAGAGGAGTTAGCCGCTACGAGCAGTACTTC
CDR3 protein: CASRGVSRYEQYF
clone size: .
J gene: TRBJ2-7
V gene: TRBV5-1
D gene: .

CDR3 DNA: TGTGCCAGCAGGCGACAGGGGGCACAAGAGACCCAGTACTTC
CDR3 protein: CASRRQGAQETQYF
clone size: few
J gene: TRBJ2-5
V gene: TRBV7-2
D gene: TRBD1

CDR3 DNA: TGTGCCAGCAGCTTTGGGGGCGGAGCCTACGAGCAGTACTTC
CDR3 protein: CASSFGGGAYEQYF
clone size: .
J gene: TRBJ2-7
V gene: TRBV7-2
D gene: .

CDR3 DNA: TGTGCCAGCAGCTCCCAGGACAGGGGGCGAAACATTCAGTACTTC
CDR3 protein: CASSSQDRGRNIQYF
clone size: .
J gene: TRBJ2-4
V gene: TRBV12-3/TRBV12-4
D gene: TRBD1

CDR3 DNA: TGTGCCAGCAGCGATTTGGGGACTAGCGGAAACACCGGGGAGCTGTTTTTT
CDR3 protein: CASSDLGTSGNTGELFF
clone size: .
J gene: TRBJ2-2
V gene: TRBV9
D gene: TRBD2

CDR3 DNA: TGTGCCAGCAGCCTTGGGGACACAGCAACTAATGAAAAACTGTTTTTT
CDR3 protein: CASSLGDTATNEKLFF
clone size: few
J gene: TRBJ1-4
V gene: TRBV5-5
D gene: .

CDR3 DNA: TGTGCCAGCAGTTGGGCGACAGGGGGCGCGACTGAAGCTTTCTTT
CDR3 protein: CASSWATGGATEAFF
clone size: .
J gene: TRBJ1-1
V gene: TRBV12-3/TRBV12-4
D gene: TRBD1

CDR3 DNA: TGTGCCATCAGTGAGGGGAGCTCTGGAAACACCATATATTTT
CDR3 protein: CAISEGSSGNTIYF
clone size: once
J gene: TRBJ1-3
V gene: TRBV10-3
D gene: .

CDR3 DNA: TGCAGTGCGCCCCGCGGCGGGGGGGCCGGCTACGAGCAGTACTTC
CDR3 protein: CSAPRGGGAGYEQYF
clone size: few
J gene: TRBJ2-7
V gene: TRBV20-1
D gene: TRBD2

CDR3 DNA: TGTGCCAGCTCAAACCCAACCACAGGGAACACTGAAGCTTTCTTT
CDR3 protein: CASSNPTTGNTEAFF
clone size: .
J gene: TRBJ1-1
V gene: TRBV18
D gene: .

CDR3 DNA: TGTGCCAGCAGTATTTACAGATACGAGCAGTACTTC
CDR3 protein: CASSIYRYEQYF
clone size: .
J gene: TRBJ2-7
V gene: TRBV28
D gene: .

CDR3 DNA: TGTGCCAGCAGCTTAGTATTAGGCAGGGGCTCATACTCCTACGAGCAGTACTTC
CDR3 protein: CASSLVLGRGSYSYEQYF
clone size: .
J gene: TRBJ2-7
V gene: TRBV7-9
D gene: .

CDR3 DNA: TGTGCCACCAGCAGAGAAGATGTTAGTTACGAGCAGTACTTC
CDR3 protein: CATSREDVSYEQYF
clone size: few
J gene: TRBJ2-7
V gene: TRBV15
D gene: .

CDR3 DNA: TGTGCCAGCAGACCTACAGGGGACAATCAGCCCCAGCATTTT
CDR3 protein: CASRPTGDNQPQHF
clone size: few
J gene: TRBJ1-5
V gene: TRBV12-3/TRBV12-4
D gene: TRBD1

CDR3 DNA: TGCAGTGCCCCCCATAAAGGGGGTCAAGAGACCCAGTACTTC
CDR3 protein: CSAPHKGGQETQYF
clone size: few
J gene: TRBJ2-5
V gene: TRBV20-1
D gene: .

CDR3 DNA: TGTGCCAGCAGTTCCGTGTACCAAGAGACCCAGTACTTC
CDR3 protein: CASSSVYQETQYF
clone size: many
J gene: TRBJ2-5
V gene: TRBV12-3/TRBV12-4
D gene: .

CDR3 DNA: TGTGCCAGCAGCACCCAGACGCACGGCCCGCAGTATTTT
CDR3 protein: CASSTQTHGPQYF
clone size: few
J gene: TRBJ2-3
V gene: TRBV9
D gene: .

CDR3 DNA: TGTGCCAGCCCGACCTCAGGGGCAAAAAGCTCCTACAATGAGCAGTTCTTC
CDR3 protein: CASPTSGAKSSYNEQFF
clone size: .
J gene: TRBJ2-1
V gene: TRBV6-1
D gene: .

CDR3 DNA: TGTGCCAGCAGTCCAAACAGGGCCGGGGGGGCCAACGTCCTGACTTTC
CDR3 protein: CASSPNRAGGANVLTF
clone size: .
J gene: TRBJ2-6
V gene: TRBV3-1
D gene: .

CDR3 DNA: TGTGCCAGCAGCTTAGGTTCATTCAGCGGGCAAAACACAGATACGCAGTATTTT
CDR3 protein: CASSLGSFSGQNTDTQYF
clone size: few
J gene: TRBJ2-3
V gene: TRBV7-9
D gene: .

CDR3 DNA: TGTGCCAGCAGCCAAGGTTGGGCGGGGCGATCGGATACGCAGTATTTT
CDR3 protein: CASSQGWAGRSDTQYF
clone size: .
J gene: TRBJ2-3
V gene: TRBV3-1
D gene: .

CDR3 DNA: TGCAGTGCCCAAGGAGCGGGGGGGTACAATGAGCAGTTCTTC
CDR3 protein: CSAQGAGGYNEQFF
clone size: .
J gene: TRBJ2-1
V gene: TRBV20-1
D gene: TRBD2